This T cell receptor beta chain was documented in a study of blood T cell repertoires in COVID-19 (dated by TCRdb to the early 2020s). Context from the whole study: The collaborator samples originated in the United States, Italy and Spain and spanned the acute and convalescent phases of COVID-19. The prospective study material was composed of cDNA or gDNA derived from T cells, B-cell-depleted T cells, or PBMCs. Deeply sampled blood TCRbeta repertoires from subjects exposed to, actively infected with, or recovered from COVID-19 were included in the dataset. The repertoires were made available in a free public database intended to serve as a resource for research on the immune response to SARS-CoV-2. The samples were drawn from two sources: the first 160 participants of the ongoing ImmuneRACE study, and some 1,300 subjects contributed by 6 global collaborators. Nearly every sample came with metadata listing a de-identified subject ID, COVID-19 status, age in years and sex. HLA class I and class II types, where available, came from metadata supplied by the sample provider rather than from assay-based typing. General conclusions and limits of the study: The quantity of clinical and demographic metadata differed by source and by participant and was supplied without curation.

CDR1 and CDR2, looked up from the germline V gene (reference sequence), are SGHNT and YYREEE. V is cut by 3 bases and J by 1 base, and the space between the germline ends is 10 bases. Counted from cysteine to phenylalanine, this CDR3 has 14 amino acids. Only the CDR3 part of the read is kept: 42 bases, read in frame from the first base. Another Seattle source contributed samples from volunteer blood donors who had recovered from COVID-19. Each collaborating institution followed its own protocols to collect whole blood in K2EDTA tubes. For TCRbeta analysis, collaborator samples were shipped as frozen whole blood, as isolated PBMCs, or as DNA extracted from either sample type. Regarding this clone: This clone's antigen is unknown. It has no much larger one-base neighbor in the sample; base qualities were not kept.

TCRbeta CDR3 regions were amplified from genomic DNA using the immunoSEQ Assay, a bias-controlled multiplex PCR. As for how the authors treated the data: The number of nucleated cells in each sample was estimated from the amplification of reference gene primers within the assay. To quantify the absolute abundance of each unique TCRbeta CDR3 rearrangement, sequence reads were collapsed and filtered. Productive Simpson clonality was computed per sample as the square root of Simpson's diversity index over productive rearrangements. In its TCRdb copy, this immuneACCESS table keeps in-frame sequences only and misses some clones. Where compared with another copy, unresolved V genes explain less than half of these, and the others have no known cause. From that table come the V and J calls and clone size; the DNA was used to work out D and trimming. In all, the sample holds over 150,000 clones, and around 90% of those were seen once. The ten largest clones take up approximately 2% of the sample.

This TCR was sampled from a man aged 50 to 60 who had recovered from COVID-19. Sample: peripheral blood. The sequence is built from TRBV5-4 and TRBJ1-2; the D gene is perhaps TRBD1, on 5 matching bases. The DNA sequence reads TGTGCCAGCAGCTCAAAGGGGCATAACTATGGCTACACCTTC. It codes for CASSSKGHNYGYTF.